This T cell receptor beta chain is drawn from a study of cytomegalovirus exposure and HLA in healthy donors. Trimming shortened V by 7 bases and J by 2 bases, and 11 bases separated the two germline ends. The CDR3 covers 14 residues. Germline V gene lookup returns CDR1 MDHEN and CDR2 SYDVKM. The PCR had 60 Vbeta and 13 Jbeta primers. TCRdb's copy holds only in-frame clones and misses some; the assay was immunoSEQ multiplex PCR. The table includes about 190,000 clones, 79% detected once. This receptor was taken from a woman aged 18-29 years in good health and CMV-seronegative. What was sequenced was PBMCs. The V and J genes are TRBV28 and TRBJ2-2; D is undetermined. Written as DNA, the CDR3 is TGTGCCAGCACCACCGATAGCAACACCGGGGAGCTGTTTTTT. Its translation is CASTTDSNTGELFF.